One sample yielded the 18 T cell receptor beta chains listed below, sequenced in a study of T cell repertoires in cytomegalovirus infection. TCRdb redid the calling of the reads with MiXCR, one entry per CDR3 protein. The sample carries roughly 310,000 distinct CDR3 sequences, about a sixth recorded once. Sequenced: PBMCs. All receptors come from a human donor in good health (CMV status not recorded). Some clones in this sample may be carry-over from other donors' samples.

The J gene is TRBJ1-1, the V gene TRBV7-9, with D uncertain. Germline V CDR1 and CDR2: SEHNR, FQNEAQ (reference sequence). V lost 5 bases and J lost 8, with 15 bases in between. The CDR3 extends over 13 amino acids. As DNA, the CDR3 is TGTGCCAGCAGCCGGGAATCCGGCGGGGAAGCTTTCTTT. Protein: CASSRESGGEAFF.

The chain combines TRBV20-1 with TRBJ1-2; 7 bases are a match to TRBD1. V lost 5 bases and J lost 4; bases outside the gene matches: 7. Germline V gives CDR1 DFQATT, CDR2 SNEGSKA (reference sequence). CDR3 length: 13 amino acids. The CDR3 spells CSAQTGVPYGYTF. The CDR3 coding sequence is TGCAGTGCTCAAACAGGGGTCCCCTATGGCTACACCTTC.

The V call is TRBV12-3 or TRBV12-4, the J call TRBJ1-3; D is unclear. This CDR3 comprises 14 residues. Trimming cost V 4 bases and J 0 bases, with 7 bases left between them. The CDR3: CASSSSSSGNTIYF. CDR3 nucleotide sequence: TGTGCCAGCAGTTCTAGCAGCTCTGGAAACACCATATATTTT.

The chain has TRBV7-2 and TRBJ1-3; D is unresolved. Germline CDR1 is SGHTA and CDR2 is FQGNSA. Trimming pared 1 base from V and 3 bases from J, leaving 10 bases between. This CDR3 region has 15 residues. CDR3 nucleotide sequence: TGTGCCAGCAGCTTAGTGGAGGGTGGTGGAAACACCATATATTTT. The encoded protein is CASSLVEGGGNTIYF.

The sample holds many counts of this clonotype. The chain joins TRBV12-5 to TRBJ1-1, with D unresolved. V lost 3 bases to trimming and J lost 5 bases, with 13 bases between them. The CDR3 is 14 amino acids. The germline CDR1 and CDR2 sequences are LGHNT and FRNRAP. CDR3 in DNA: TGTGCTAGTGGTTTAAACCCGGGAGATACTGAAGCTTTCTTT. This codes for CASGLNPGDTEAFF.

This clonotype was seen many times. The chain links TRBV7-2 to TRBJ1-4; TRBD1 might be the D (5 bases). Germline V gives CDR1 SGHTA, CDR2 FQGNSA. Trimming removed 6 bases at V and 2 bases at J, with 13 bases between. The length of the CDR3 is 15 residues. Written as DNA, the CDR3 is TGTGCCAGCAGTCCCAGGGTTTCGACTAATGAAAAACTGTTTTTT. Protein: CASSPRVSTNEKLFF.

A few counts support this clonotype. The chain joins TRBV28 to TRBJ1-5; D ambiguous. The CDR3 spans 19 residues. V was trimmed by 3 bases and J by 0 bases, leaving 21 bases between them. Germline assignment: CDR1 MDHEN and CDR2 SYDVKM. CDR3 coding DNA: TGTGCCAGCAGTTTCCGACGCTTTGGCAGGTCCTATAGCAATCAGCCCCAGCATTTT. Amino acid sequence: CASSFRRFGRSYSNQPQHF.

The table lists this clonotype with many counts. This chain links TRBV5-4 with TRBJ1-6; no firm D call. Looked up from germline, CDR1 is SGHNT and CDR2 is YYREEE (reference sequence). The CDR3 is 16 residues long. Trimming left V 2 bases short and J 0 bases short, with 9 bases between. The CDR3 DNA reads as TGTGCCAGCAGCTTTTTGCTGAGCTCCTATAATTCACCCCTCCACTTT. Its protein is CASSFLLSSYNSPLHF.

As regards this clonotype: This may arise from a read error, as a much more abundant clone is one base away. The chain employs TRBV6-1 and TRBJ2-1; TRBD2 matches at 15 bases. Germline lookup yields CDR1 MNHNS and CDR2 SASEGT. The CDR3 spans 15 residues. Unmatched junction bases numbered 7, after V lost 8 bases and J lost 8 bases. The CDR3 coding sequence is TGTGCCAGCCGTCGGACTAGCGGGGGGGCCTATGAGCAGTTCTTC. Its protein is CASRRTSGGAYEQFF.

This chain connects TRBV12-3 or TRBV12-4 to TRBJ2-3; 10 positions agree with TRBD1. The CDR3 sequence is 15 residues long. With V trimmed by 3 bases and J by 3 bases, 3 bases remained unmatched. CDR3 region: CASSFQGQGTDTQYF. The CDR3 DNA is TGTGCCAGCAGTTTTCAGGGACAGGGGACAGATACGCAGTATTTT.

CDR3 protein: CASSTGQINEKLFF. CDR3 sequence (DNA): TGTGCCAGCAGCACGGGACAGATTAATGAAAAACTGTTTTTT. This chain joins TRBV5-5 and TRBJ1-4; TRBD1 matches 7 bases. The V gene end was trimmed by 4 bases and the J gene end by 4 bases; junction bases not matched to a gene: 4. This CDR3 comprises 14 residues. Germline V lookup: CDR1 SGHKS, CDR2 YYEKEE (reference sequence).

This clonotype showed up just a few times. The V gene is TRBV20-1, the J gene TRBJ2-3; TRBD2 matches at 12 bases. The V gene's germline CDR1 is DFQATT and CDR2 SNEGSKA (reference sequence). The CDR3 consists of 16 residues. The trim removed 3 bases at V and 1 base at J, leaving 5 bases unmatched. CDR3 in amino acids: CSASALAGGGTDTQYF. The CDR3 bases are TGCAGTGCTAGCGCTCTAGCGGGGGGGGGCACAGATACGCAGTATTTT.

The sample holds many counts of this clonotype. The V and J genes are TRBV7-2 and TRBJ2-7, with TRBD1 identical over 7 bases. After removal of 4 bases from V and 2 bases from J, the junction contained 5 bases not matched to a gene. There are 14 residues in the CDR3. The germline gives CDR1 SGHTA, CDR2 FQGNSA. CDR3 residues: CASSSRDRAYEQYF. In DNA, the CDR3 is TGTGCCAGCAGCTCCCGGGACAGAGCCTACGAGCAGTACTTC. Variable domain in full (rest from reference TRBV7-2 and TRBJ2-7): GAGVSQSPSNKVTEKGKDVELRCDPISGHTALYWYRQSLGQGLEFLIYFQGNSAPDKSGLPSDRFSAERTGGSVSTLTIQRTQQEDSAVYLCASSSRDRAYEQYFGPGTRLTVT.

This clonotype was seen repeatedly, ten times or more. The chain combines TRBV7-2 with TRBJ2-6, with TRBD2 as a possible D gene (5 bases). V was trimmed by 4 bases and J by 4 bases, leaving 11 bases between them. Germline CDR1 and CDR2: SGHTA and FQGNSA. The CDR3 consists of 15 residues. The CDR3 DNA reads as TGTGCCAGCAGCTCCGAGGGTCCCGGGGCCAACGTCCTGACTTTC. Protein sequence: CASSSEGPGANVLTF.

This clonotype was counted a few times. The chain combines TRBV5-1 with TRBJ2-7; maybe TRBD1 (6 bases). The CDR3 has 15 amino acids. Trimming cost V 3 bases and J 5 bases, with 18 bases left between them. Germline lookup yields CDR1 SGHRS and CDR2 YFSETQ. CDR3: CASSSHQVTGHEQYF. CDR3 coding DNA: TGCGCCAGCAGCTCCCACCAAGTAACAGGGCACGAGCAGTACTTC. The whole variable domain, filled in from reference TRBV5-1 and TRBJ2-7, reads KAGVTQTPRYLIKTRGQQVTLSCSPISGHRSVSWYQQTPGQGLQFLFEYFSETQRNKGNFPGRFSGRQFSNSRSEMNVSTLELGDSALYLCASSSHQVTGHEQYFGPGTRLTVT.

The chain links TRBV2 to TRBJ2-5; the match to TRBD2 covers 10 bases. After removal of 8 bases from V and 4 bases from J, the junction contained 10 bases not matched to a gene. This CDR3 comprises 15 residues. Germline V gene sequence: CDR1 SNHLY, CDR2 FYNNEI. In DNA, the CDR3 is TGTGCCAGCTCTCAACTCCTAGCGGGGGTAGAGACCCAGTACTTC. Protein product: CASSQLLAGVETQYF.

Ten or more counts support this clonotype. The chain is built from TRBV28 and TRBJ1-5; 8 bases align to TRBD1. Per germline, CDR1 MDHEN and CDR2 SYDVKM. There are 15 residues in the CDR3. The V and J ends lost 7 bases and 5 bases, in that order; junction bases with no gene match: 10. CDR3 nucleotides: TGTGCCAGCACCGCGGACAGGGAACGGTATCAGCCCCAGCATTTT. This translates into CASTADRERYQPQHF.

The sample holds many counts of this clonotype. One junction end disagrees with the germline gene, perhaps due to a read error. This chain joins TRBV20-1 and TRBJ2-1; perhaps D is TRBD1 or TRBD2 (6 bases each). CDR3 length: 16 amino acids. The germline V gene has CDR1 DFQATT and CDR2 SNEGSKA (reference sequence). CDR3 region: CSATRGTNTGYSEQFF. The DNA for the CDR3 is TGCAGTGCTACCCGGGGGACAAACACCGGGTACAGTGAGCAGTTCTTC.